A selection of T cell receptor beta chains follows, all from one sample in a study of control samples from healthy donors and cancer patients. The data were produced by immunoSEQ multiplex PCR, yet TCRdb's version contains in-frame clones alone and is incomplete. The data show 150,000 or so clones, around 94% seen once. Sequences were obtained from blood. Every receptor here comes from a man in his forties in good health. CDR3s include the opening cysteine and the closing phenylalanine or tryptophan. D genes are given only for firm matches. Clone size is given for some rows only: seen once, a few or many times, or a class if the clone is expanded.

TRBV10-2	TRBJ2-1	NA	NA	CASSEGQGVNEQFF	TGCGCCAGCAGTGAAGGGCAGGGAGTCAATGAGCAGTTCTTC
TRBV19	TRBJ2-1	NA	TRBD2	CASSIVGLADEQFF	TGTGCCAGTAGTATAGTGGGACTAGCGGATGAGCAGTTCTTC
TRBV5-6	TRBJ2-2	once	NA	CASSLTRTGELFF	TGTGCCAGCAGCCTGACCAGGACCGGGGAGCTGTTTTTT
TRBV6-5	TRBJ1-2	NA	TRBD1	CASSYAGQNYGYTF	TGTGCCAGCAGTTACGCGGGACAGAACTATGGCTACACCTTC
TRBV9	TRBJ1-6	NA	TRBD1	CASSAETGGNSPLHF	TGTGCCAGCAGCGCCGAGACAGGGGGGAATTCACCCCTCCACTTT
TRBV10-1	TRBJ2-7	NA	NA	CASSGPAYEQYF	TGCGCCAGCTCTGGCCCGGCCTACGAGCAGTACTTC
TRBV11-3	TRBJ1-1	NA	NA	CASSKGANTEAFF	TGTGCCAGCAGCAAAGGGGCGAACACTGAAGCTTTCTTT
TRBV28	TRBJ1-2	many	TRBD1	CASSTQGVADYTF	TGTGCCAGCAGCACCCAGGGGGTGGCGGACTACACCTTC
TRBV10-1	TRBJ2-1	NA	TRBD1	CASSEDRGMVLEQFF	TGCGCCAGCAGTGAGGACAGGGGGATGGTTTTGGAGCAGTTCTTC
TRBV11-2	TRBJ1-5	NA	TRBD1	CANSLGVGQASNQPQHF	TGTGCCAACAGCTTAGGGGTCGGACAGGCTAGCAATCAGCCCCAGCATTTT
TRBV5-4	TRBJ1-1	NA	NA	CASSLDDRRFEAFF	TGTGCCAGCAGCTTGGATGACAGAAGATTTGAAGCTTTCTTT
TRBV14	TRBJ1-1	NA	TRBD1	CASSQWDRGSTEAFF	TGTGCCAGCAGCCAATGGGACAGGGGAAGCACTGAAGCTTTCTTT
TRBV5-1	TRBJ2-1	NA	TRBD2	CASSFLGTSGGLPLNEQFF	TGCGCCAGCAGCTTTTTAGGGACTAGCGGGGGCCTCCCCCTAAATGAGCAGTTCTTC
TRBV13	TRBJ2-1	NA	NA	CASSSRDTNNEQFF	TGTGCCAGCAGCTCCCGGGACACTAACAATGAGCAGTTCTTC
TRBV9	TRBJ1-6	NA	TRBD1	CASSASGTGSGSPLHF	TGTGCCAGCAGCGCTTCCGGGACAGGGTCTGGTTCACCCCTCCACTTT
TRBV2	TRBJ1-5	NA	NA	CASSEGGVGNQPQHF	TGTGCCAGCAGTGAAGGCGGGGTGGGCAATCAGCCCCAGCATTTT
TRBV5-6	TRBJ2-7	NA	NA	CASSSYNYEQYF	TGTGCCAGCAGCTCGTATAACTACGAGCAGTACTTC
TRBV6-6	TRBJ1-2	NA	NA	CASSYSPGSGDGYTF	TGTGCCAGCAGTTACTCTCCGGGGAGCGGCGATGGCTACACCTTC
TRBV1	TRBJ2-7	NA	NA	CTSSQDPRTGAPYEQYF	TGCACCAGCAGCCAAGATCCCCGGACAGGGGCCCCCTACGAGCAGTACTTC
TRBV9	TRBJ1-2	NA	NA	CASSVGQNYGYTF	TGTGCCAGCAGCGTAGGACAAAACTATGGCTACACCTTC
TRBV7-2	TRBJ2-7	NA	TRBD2	CASIASGGAFEEQYF	TGTGCCAGCATCGCTAGCGGGGGGGCCTTTGAGGAGCAGTACTTC
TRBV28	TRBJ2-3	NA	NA	CASSLGLTDTQYF	TGTGCCAGCAGTTTAGGACTCACAGATACGCAGTATTTT
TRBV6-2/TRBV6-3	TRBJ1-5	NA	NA	CASSYRQGNQPQHF	TGTGCCAGCAGCTATCGGCAGGGCAATCAGCCCCAGCATTTT
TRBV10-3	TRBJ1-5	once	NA	CAISEGGGNQPQHF	TGTGCCATCAGTGAGGGGGGTGGTAATCAGCCCCAGCATTTT
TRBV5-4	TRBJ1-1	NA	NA	CASSLRDPLAGTEAFF	TGTGCCAGCAGCTTGAGAGACCCCTTGGCGGGGACTGAAGCTTTCTTT
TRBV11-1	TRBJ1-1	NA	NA	CASRLSDSLNTEAFF	TGTGCCAGCCGACTCTCGGACAGCTTGAACACTGAAGCTTTCTTT